This TCR beta chain was sequenced in a study of OX40 agonist ivuxolimab in advanced cancers. The method was immunoSEQ multiplex PCR; TCRdb's version includes in-frame clones alone and lacks a portion of them. The data contain around 18,000 clones, around 86% of them seen just once; the ten biggest clones take up roughly a third. This clone has only one observation. The clonotype comes from an adult with an advanced solid tumor such as melanoma, head and neck, liver or kidney cancer. Source: CD4+ or CD8+ T cells sorted from blood, taken in a trial of the OX40 agonist ivuxolimab.

The CDR3, as DNA: TGTGCCAGCAGCTTAAGTACGGCAGGGGTGGGCACAGATACGCAGTATTTT. This encodes CASSLSTAGVGTDTQYF. The chain uses TRBV7-2 and TRBJ2-3; D may be TRBD1 (6 bases). V was trimmed by 2 bases and J by 1 base, leaving 16 bases between them. CDR3 length: 17 residues. The germline V gene encodes CDR1 SGHTA and CDR2 FQGNSA.